The 4 T cell receptor beta chains reported below all come from one sample, sequenced in a study of shared clonotypes between healthy human individuals. Generated by immunoSEQ multiplex PCR, the TCRdb table keeps only in-frame clones and is missing some. This sample has under 600,000 clones; around 95% occur once, and the top ten carry around 0.066%. Specimen: naive CD4+ T cells sorted from blood. The subset here: CD45RA+ positively selected. The receptors here all came from a woman in her 30s in good health.

The CDR3 is CASSSTSGYTYTQYF. The CDR3, as DNA: TGTGCCAGCAGCTCGACTAGCGGTTACACTTATACGCAGTATTTT. The V gene is TRBV11-2, the J gene TRBJ2-3, with 9 nucleotides matching TRBD2. After removal of 4 bases from V and 7 bases from J, the junction contained 9 bases not matched to a gene. CDR3 length: 15 amino acids. CDR1 and CDR2 from the germline V gene are SGHAT and FQNNGV.

The V gene is TRBV6-6, the J gene TRBJ1-1, with TRBD1 identical over 9 bases. V was clipped by 6 bases and J by 1 base; unmatched bases: 3. This CDR3 has 14 amino acids. From germline, CDR1 is MNHNY and CDR2 SVGAGI (reference sequence). The CDR3 nucleotides are TGTGCCAGCAGGGCGGGACAGGGGAACACTGAAGCTTTCTTT. It translates to CASRAGQGNTEAFF.

The chain has TRBV11-2 and TRBJ2-1, with 15 bases that match TRBD2. The CDR3 runs 15 residues. V was pared by 4 bases and J by 9 bases, with 4 bases of the junction left unmatched. Germline assignment: CDR1 SGHAT and CDR2 FQNNGV. The CDR3 sequence is CASSSGLAGGIEQFF. The CDR3, as DNA: TGTGCCAGCAGCTCAGGACTAGCGGGAGGGATTGAGCAGTTCTTC. Based on the CDR3 plus reference TRBV11-2 and TRBJ2-1, the full variable domain is EAGVAQSPRYKIIEKRQSVAFWCNPISGHATLYWYQQILGQGPKLLIQFQNNGVVDDSQLPKDRFSAERLKGVDSTLKIQPAKLEDSAVYLCASSSGLAGGIEQFFGPGTRLTVL.

This rearrangement joins TRBV28 to TRBJ2-7, with D possibly TRBD1 on 6 matching bases. The CDR3 runs to 16 residues. V lost 1 base to trimming and J lost 2 bases, with 15 bases between them. Germline V gene data show CDR1 as MDHEN and CDR2 as SYDVKM. CDR3 amino acids: CASSLFTVQGPYEQYF. The CDR3 coding sequence is TGTGCCAGCAGTTTATTTACTGTCCAGGGGCCCTACGAGCAGTACTTC.